The 26 T cell receptor beta chains presented below share a single source sample, sequenced in a study of Ad26.COV2.S vaccination and SARS-CoV-2 variants listed by TCRdb under 2021. The sample's treatment or condition label, decoded: about 20 received Ad26.COV2.S at low or high dose, single or two shots; about 5 received placebo; per-sample allocation not given. For vaccine and placebo recipients, repertoires were sequenced using samples collected on day 63 after the first injection. Library preparation used the immunoSEQ multiplex PCR assay. TCRdb re-hosts the immuneACCESS table, in-frame sequences only. Its copies lack some clones; in the studies checked, an unresolved V gene accounts for under half of them, and the cause for the rest is not known. This sample comprises over 200,000 clones, roughly 88% of them detected only once. The top ten constitute roughly a tenth of the sample. Material: peripheral blood, obtained in a trial of Ad26.COV2.S vaccine versus placebo. The receptors were gathered from a person between 18 and 59 years old who received the Ad26.COV2.S COVID-19 vaccine or a placebo.

The chain recombines TRBV18 with TRBJ1-1; the D gene is possibly TRBD1 (6 bases). The CDR3 has 16 amino acids. From germline, CDR1 is KGHSH and CDR2 LQKENI. V lost 3 bases and J lost 0, with 14 bases in between. CDR3 protein: CASSPKAGAMNTEAFF. The CDR3 coding sequence is TGTGCCAGCTCACCGAAGGCAGGGGCGATGAACACTGAAGCTTTCTTT. The variable domain in full, completed from reference TRBV18 and TRBJ1-1, reads NAGVMQNPRHLVRRRGQEARLRCSPMKGHSHVYWYRQLPEEGLKFMVYLQKENIIDESGMPKERFSAEFPKEGPSILRIQQVVRGDSAAYFCASSPKAGAMNTEAFFGQGTRLTVV.

J is TRBJ1-5 and V is TRBV7-8, with D possibly matching TRBD1 (6 bases). The V end was cut by 0 bases, the J end by 9 bases, with 9 bases between. The CDR3 is 13 residues long. In germline, CDR1 is SGHVS, CDR2 FQNEAQ. The CDR3 spells CASSLAMDRPQHF. CDR3 DNA sequence: TGTGCCAGCAGCTTAGCGATGGACAGGCCCCAGCATTTT.

The J gene is TRBJ2-7, the V gene TRBV6-2 or TRBV6-3; D might be TRBD2 (6 bases). There are 15 residues in the CDR3. Deletions cut 4 bases from V and 2 bases from J, with 15 bases between. The germline CDR1 and CDR2 sequences are MNHEY and SVGEGT. CDR3 amino acids: CASSSETSSPYEQYF. CDR3 DNA: TGTGCCAGCAGTTCCGAGACTAGTTCCCCCTACGAGCAGTACTTC.

The V call is TRBV6-2 or TRBV6-3, the J call TRBJ1-1; D gene uncertain. Germline values: CDR1 MNHEY, CDR2 SVGEGT. V was clipped by 5 bases and J by 8 bases, with 9 bases between them. The CDR3 spans 11 residues. The CDR3 reads CASSDGSEAFF. The CDR3 nucleotides are TGTGCCAGCAGTGATGGGAGCGAAGCTTTCTTT.

The genes are TRBV9 and TRBJ2-7, with D possibly TRBD2 on 6 matching bases. The germline CDR1 and CDR2 sequences are SGDLS and YYNGEE. V was cut by 4 bases and J by 5 bases, with 13 bases left in between. The CDR3 length is 13 residues. Written as DNA, the CDR3 is TGTGCCAGCAGCTCAGGCGGGGCGAACGAGCAGTACTTC. This sequence encodes CASSSGGANEQYF.

The chain uses TRBV7-2 and TRBJ1-6; possibly TRBD1 for D (6 bases). The CDR3 loop spans 16 amino acids. Trimming took 2 bases from V and 9 from J, leaving 17 bases between them. The germline gives CDR1 SGHTA, CDR2 FQGNSA. CDR3 in DNA: TGTGCCAGCAGCTTAAGGGACACCCTAGGAAGTTCACCCCTCCACTTT. It encodes CASSLRDTLGSSPLHF.

The V gene is TRBV4-1, the J gene TRBJ1-6; no firm D call. V gave up 0 bases and J gave up 11 bases, with 11 bases separating them. Germline CDR1 MGHRA, CDR2 YSYEKL. The length of the CDR3 is 14 residues. Here the CDR3 reads CASSQDPTVPPLHF. CDR3 DNA sequence: TGCGCCAGCAGCCAAGACCCCACGGTGCCACCCCTCCACTTT.

The gene calls are TRBV5-1 and TRBJ2-2; D unclear. V was shortened by 0 bases and J by 0 bases, with 9 bases between the two germline ends. This CDR3 has 16 amino acids. Per germline, CDR1 SGHRS and CDR2 YFSETQ. CDR3 nucleotides: TGCGCCAGCAGCTTGGCAATATTTTCGAACACCGGGGAGCTGTTTTTT. It encodes CASSLAIFSNTGELFF. Full variable domain (outside the CDR3, taken from reference TRBV5-1 and TRBJ2-2): KAGVTQTPRYLIKTRGQQVTLSCSPISGHRSVSWYQQTPGQGLQFLFEYFSETQRNKGNFPGRFSGRQFSNSRSEMNVSTLELGDSALYLCASSLAIFSNTGELFFGEGSRLTVL.

The table lists this clone with a count of one. The V and J genes are TRBV27 and TRBJ1-1; D ambiguous. Germline-derived CDR1 and CDR2 are MNHEY and SMNVEV (reference sequence). This CDR3 spans 15 amino acids. The V end was cut by 4 bases, the J end by 0 bases, with 12 bases between. DNA of the CDR3: TGTGCCAGCAGTTGGGCAGCGACAATGAACACTGAAGCTTTCTTT. This sequence encodes CASSWAATMNTEAFF.

This CDR3 is CASSDSRDRFQETQYF. CDR3 nucleotide sequence: TGTGCCAGCAGCGATTCCCGGGACAGGTTCCAAGAGACCCAGTACTTC. V is TRBV5-5 and J is TRBJ2-5; 8 nucleotides match TRBD1. The germline V gene encodes CDR1 SGHKS and CDR2 YYEKEE (reference sequence). Trimming took 4 bases from V and 1 from J; bases not matched to a gene: 9. The CDR3 is made up of 16 amino acids. Variable domain in full (rest from reference TRBV5-5 and TRBJ2-5): DAGVTQSPTHLIKTRGQQVTLRCSPISGHKSVSWYQQVLGQGPQFIFQYYEKEERGRGNFPDRFSARQFPNYSSELNVNALLLGDSALYLCASSDSRDRFQETQYFGPGTRLLVL.

The rearrangement links TRBV6-4 to TRBJ2-7; tentative D call: TRBD2 (5 bases). V lost 3 bases to trimming and J lost 0 bases, with 12 bases between them. The CDR3 consists of 15 residues. From germline, CDR1 is MRHNA and CDR2 SNTAGT. CDR3 loop: CASSEEVGDSYEQYF. The CDR3 DNA sequence: TGTGCCAGCAGTGAGGAGGTCGGGGACTCCTACGAGCAGTACTTC.

The chain combines TRBV7-2 with TRBJ1-4, with D possibly TRBD1 on 6 matching bases. CDR3 length: 15 residues. Germline CDR1 and CDR2: SGHTA and FQGNSA. The V end was cut by 5 bases, the J end by 2 bases, with 12 bases between. The DNA of the CDR3 is TGTGCCAGCAGCCTTCAGACAGGCACTAATGAAAAACTGTTTTTT. It is translated as CASSLQTGTNEKLFF.

The V and J genes are TRBV4-1 and TRBJ1-4, with 7 bases that match TRBD1. The length of the CDR3 is 15 residues. In germline, CDR1 is MGHRA, CDR2 YSYEKL. Losses at the gene ends were 3 bases for V and 3 bases for J; bases not matched to a gene: 4. CDR3: CASSQLGQSNEKLFF. CDR3 in DNA: TGCGCCAGCAGCCAGTTGGGACAGTCTAATGAAAAACTGTTTTTT.

The CDR3 DNA reads as TGTGCCAGCAGCCTCACCGGCGCGAACACCGGGGAGCTGTTTTTT. Encoded protein: CASSLTGANTGELFF. This rearrangement joins TRBV7-2 to TRBJ2-2; no firm D call. The germline V gene has CDR1 SGHTA and CDR2 FQGNSA. The CDR3 sequence is 15 residues long. Trimming removed 5 bases at V and 0 bases at J, with 10 bases between.

The V gene is TRBV5-1, the J gene TRBJ2-3; possibly TRBD1 for D (5 bases). The CDR3 loop spans 15 amino acids. Trimming shortened V by 4 bases and J by 5 bases, and 17 bases separated the two germline ends. The germline V gene encodes CDR1 SGHRS and CDR2 YFSETQ. CDR3 coding DNA: TGCGCCAGCAGCACCCGACTCCCCGACAGAGATACGCAGTATTTT. Translating it yields CASSTRLPDRDTQYF.

The chain couples TRBV6-5 to TRBJ2-7; D call uncertain. The germline V gene encodes CDR1 MNHEY and CDR2 SVGAGI. The CDR3 contains 14 residues. V dropped 4 bases and J dropped 0 bases, with 10 bases sitting between them. As DNA, the CDR3 is TGTGCCAGCAGTTCTTTTTACAGCTCCTACGAGCAGTACTTC. It is translated as CASSSFYSSYEQYF.

This chain connects TRBV7-9 to TRBJ2-2, with D uncertain. The CDR3 spans 15 residues. Per the germline V gene, CDR1 is SEHNR and CDR2 is FQNEAQ (reference sequence). Trimming took 2 bases from V and 7 from J, leaving 14 bases between them. This chain's CDR3 is CASSLSRLAVGELFF. The CDR3 nucleotides read TGTGCCAGCAGCTTATCCCGACTGGCCGTCGGGGAGCTGTTTTTT. Full variable domain (missing parts from reference TRBV7-9 and TRBJ2-2): DTGVSQNPRHKITKRGQNVTFRCDPISEHNRLYWYRQTLGQGPEFLTYFQNEAQLEKSRLLSDRFSAERPKGSFSTLEIQRTEQGDSAMYLCASSLSRLAVGELFFGEGSRLTVL.

The chain joins TRBV6-5 to TRBJ1-1; a possible D gene is TRBD1 (6 bases). The CDR3 is made up of 13 amino acids. Germline lookup yields CDR1 MNHEY and CDR2 SVGAGI. V dropped 7 bases and J dropped 5 bases, with 14 bases sitting between them. CDR3 DNA sequence: TGTGCCAGCAACCCTAGGGGGTTAACTGAAGCTTTCTTT. It encodes CASNPRGLTEAFF.

The chain carries TRBV4-3 and TRBJ2-2; 7 bases line up with TRBD1. CDR1 and CDR2 from the germline V gene are LGHNA and YSLEER. The ends lost 8 bases at V and 4 bases at J; junction bases unmatched: 10. The CDR3 is 15 amino acids. The CDR3 DNA reads TGCGCCAGCGGTTCGGGGACAGTTATCACCGGGGAGCTGTTTTTT. This encodes CASGSGTVITGELFF.

The chain links TRBV10-2 to TRBJ1-1, with 8 bases that match TRBD1. The CDR3 is 15 amino acids. The germline CDR1 and CDR2 sequences are WSHSY and SAAADI. Trimming removed 4 bases from V and 6 bases from J; junction bases left unmatched: 10. The CDR3 nucleotides are TGCGCCAGCAGTGCCTCTTCAGGGGGCAACGCTGAAGCTTTCTTT. It yields the protein CASSASSGGNAEAFF.

The chain combines TRBV5-1 with TRBJ2-6; possible D gene TRBD2, 6 bases. The CDR3 runs to 21 residues. V lost 0 bases and J 4 bases, leaving 26 bases between the germline ends. Germline V gene data show CDR1 as SGHRS and CDR2 as YFSETQ. In DNA, the CDR3 is TGCGCCAGCAGCTTGGCCGGCTTGGGGGTAGCGGTGCCGGGCGGGGCCAACGTCCTGACTTTC. It yields the protein CASSLAGLGVAVPGGANVLTF.

This clone was recorded many times. The CDR3 DNA follows: TGTGCCAGCAGCCAGGGGGCTCGTAATGAAAAACTGTTTTTT. This codes for CASSQGARNEKLFF. V gene TRBV14 combines with J gene TRBJ1-4; possibly TRBD1 for D (6 bases). V dropped 3 bases and J dropped 4 bases, with 9 bases sitting between them. This CDR3 is 14 amino acids long. Germline CDR1 and CDR2: SGHDN and FVKESK.

This sequence joins TRBV25-1 and TRBJ1-3; D unclear. Germline values: CDR1 MGHDK, CDR2 SYGVNS. CDR3 length: 13 amino acids. Trimming left V 7 bases short and J 11 bases short, with 18 bases between. The CDR3 nucleotides read TGTGCCAGCACCGAGGGCTTGGGTGGCGCCATATATTTT. It codes for CASTEGLGGAIYF.

The rearrangement links TRBV27 to TRBJ2-7; D perhaps matches TRBD1 (5 bases). Per the germline V gene, CDR1 is MNHEY and CDR2 is SMNVEV (reference sequence). The CDR3 extends over 15 amino acids. V was cut by 6 bases and J by 2 bases, with 17 bases left in between. The CDR3 reads CASSPTPGFPYEQYF. The DNA for the CDR3 is TGTGCCAGCAGCCCTACCCCAGGGTTTCCCTACGAGCAGTACTTC.

This chain connects TRBV6-1 to TRBJ1-6; 9 bases map to TRBD1. CDR1 is MNHNS and CDR2 is SASEGT in the germline V gene. With V trimmed by 3 bases and J by 10 bases, 7 bases remained unmatched. CDR3 length equals 15 residues. The CDR3 sequence is CASSDTGGGGSPLHF. The CDR3 bases are TGTGCCAGCAGTGATACAGGGGGCGGAGGGTCACCCCTCCACTTT.

This chain links TRBV18 with TRBJ1-6; no clear D. The germline V and J ends were trimmed by 3 bases and 13 bases, with 13 bases remaining between them. This CDR3 comprises 13 residues. CDR1 is KGHSH, CDR2 LQKENI, per germline. The chain's CDR3 is CASSPSRLEPLHF. DNA of the CDR3: TGTGCCAGCTCACCCTCCCGGTTGGAGCCCCTCCACTTT.